The present entry profiles one TCR beta chain with its context. This sample stems from a study of blood T cell repertoires in COVID-19. Study summary: Italy, Spain and the United States were the sources of the convalescent and acute COVID-19 samples. T cells, B-cell-depleted T cells, or PBMCs provided the cDNA or gDNA that served as material.

V lost 0 bases, J lost 0 bases, and 9 bases lay in between. The germline CDR1 and CDR2 sequences are SGHTA and FQGTGA. This CDR3 is built from 16 residues. Per the original methods: Estimated nucleated cell counts came from reference gene primer amplification. Profiled with immunoSEQ multiplex PCR; TCRdb holds only in-frame clones, not every one. The DNA gave D and trimming, while V, J and clone size come from that table. The sample consists of 350,000 to 450,000 clones, around 87% of them appearing once. The V call is TRBV7-3, the J call TRBJ2-1; D gene uncertain. Sequences were obtained from peripheral blood. The sequence was obtained from a human donor in a cohort sampled during active COVID-19. In nucleotides, the CDR3 is TGTGCCAGCAGCTTAACGGCAGAAAGCTCCTACAATGAGCAGTTCTTC. This encodes CASSLTAESSYNEQFF.